Following are 7 T cell receptor beta chains from one sample sequenced in a study of early T cells in non-severe SARS-CoV-2 infection. TCRdb used MiXCR to reprocess the 5' RACE reads, holding one entry per CDR3 protein. The sample holds 20,000 to 30,000 distinct CDR3 sequences, around 5.5% seen once. The sequencing sample was made of whole blood. Every receptor here comes from an adult who was a healthcare worker with PCR-confirmed SARS-CoV-2 infection or an uninfected control (not recorded which).

There are many counts of this clonotype. This chain uses TRBV28 with TRBJ2-4; tentative D call: TRBD1 (5 bases). Trimming pared 7 bases from V and 0 bases from J, leaving 16 bases between. CDR1 MDHEN and CDR2 SYDVKM come from the germline V gene. The CDR3 sequence is 16 residues long. The CDR3 coding sequence is TGTGCCAGCACAACTCAGGGTAATATAGCCAAAAACATTCAGTACTTC. This gives the protein CASTTQGNIAKNIQYF.

This clonotype has ten or more counts. The chain is built from TRBV4-3 and TRBJ1-6; a possible D gene is TRBD1 (5 bases). With 0 bases removed from V and 5 bases from J, the gap between germline ends came to 17 bases. Germline values: CDR1 LGHNA, CDR2 YSLEER. The CDR3 extends over 18 amino acids. DNA for the CDR3: TGCGCCAGCAGCCAAGATCCCCCCAGGGAGGCCGATAATTCACCCCTCCACTTT. The encoded protein is CASSQDPPREADNSPLHF.

This clonotype is deemed medium-sized. V is TRBV20-1 and J is TRBJ1-6; D remains unclear. The CDR3 extends over 13 amino acids. Germline V CDR1 and CDR2: DFQATT, SNEGSKA (reference sequence). Trimming took 7 bases from V and 0 from J, leaving 7 bases between them. The CDR3, as DNA: TGCAGTGTCTCGAGCTCCTATAATTCACCCCTCCACTTT. Residues: CSVSSSYNSPLHF.

At least ten counts were recorded for this clonotype. The V and J genes are TRBV2 and TRBJ1-1; D perhaps matches TRBD1 (5 bases). The CDR3 runs 13 residues. V gave up 11 bases and J gave up 0 bases, with 13 bases separating them. Germline V lookup: CDR1 SNHLY, CDR2 FYNNEI. The chain's CDR3 is CAAGGRVNTEAFF. In DNA, the CDR3 is TGTGCCGCCGGGGGGAGAGTGAACACTGAAGCTTTCTTT.

There are many counts of this clonotype. The rearrangement uses TRBV7-9 and TRBJ2-7; D is perhaps TRBD1 (5 bases). The germline CDR1 and CDR2 sequences are SEHNR and FQNEAQ (reference sequence). V was pared by 5 bases and J by 1 base, with 9 bases between. The CDR3 has 13 amino acids. CDR3 in amino acids: CASSPTESYEQYF. CDR3 bases: TGTGCCAGCAGCCCGACAGAGTCCTACGAGCAGTACTTC.

In this sample, this clonotype turned up many times. This chain joins TRBV7-8 and TRBJ1-2, with TRBD1 as a possible D gene (6 bases). The CDR3 loop spans 15 amino acids. Germline loops: CDR1 SGHVS, CDR2 FQNEAQ. V shed 5 bases and J shed 0 bases, with 13 bases lying between them. CDR3 region: CASSPRQEPNYGYTF. In nucleotides, the CDR3 is TGTGCCAGCAGCCCTCGACAGGAACCTAACTATGGCTACACCTTC.

By its share, this clonotype is medium-sized. The CDR3 spells CASSLDYEQYF. The CDR3 DNA reads TGTGCCAGCAGCTTAGACTACGAGCAGTACTTC. This rearrangement joins TRBV7-6 to TRBJ2-7; D gene uncertain. Germline V lookup: CDR1 SGHVS, CDR2 FNYEAQ. The ends were cut back, 1 base at V and 3 bases at J, with 1 base in the middle. This CDR3 contains 11 residues.